These 24 T cell receptor beta chains share one sample of origin, sequenced in a study of blood T cell repertoires in COVID-19. The method was immunoSEQ multiplex PCR; TCRdb's version includes in-frame clones alone and lacks a portion of them. This table holds 95,000 to 150,000 clones, roughly 88% found once. The sample comprised peripheral blood. The receptors come from a man between 35 and 55 years old with acute or convalescent COVID-19.

The chain carries TRBV6-2 or TRBV6-3 and TRBJ1-2; D is ambiguous. The CDR3 spans 11 residues. From germline, CDR1 is MNHEY and CDR2 SVGEGT. The germline V and J ends were trimmed by 4 bases and 6 bases, with 6 bases remaining between them. CDR3 sequence: CASSSGNGYTF. CDR3 nucleotides: TGTGCCAGCAGTTCCGGGAATGGCTACACCTTC.

The gene calls are TRBV6-1 and TRBJ1-1; D might be TRBD1 (5 bases). The CDR3 is made up of 15 amino acids. Trimming took off 1 base at V and 1 base at J, with 10 bases between the two ends. Germline V gene sequence: CDR1 MNHNS, CDR2 SASEGT. CDR3: CASSEVQGKNTEAFF. The CDR3 nucleotides read TGTGCCAGCAGTGAAGTCCAGGGCAAGAACACTGAAGCTTTCTTT.

The V call is TRBV10-1, the J call TRBJ2-3, with 9 bases lining up with TRBD1. CDR1 and CDR2 from the germline V gene are WNHNN and SYGVQD (reference sequence). The CDR3 has 14 residues. The V and J ends lost 6 bases and 3 bases, in that order; junction bases with no gene match: 4. Written as DNA, the CDR3 is TGCGCCAGCAGCCCCGGGACAGGGACAGATACGCAGTATTTT. The encoded protein is CASSPGTGTDTQYF.

The chain links TRBV6-5 to TRBJ2-3; no reliable D call. The CDR3 is made up of 13 amino acids. The V and J ends lost 7 bases and 5 bases respectively, with 13 bases between them. Germline V gene lookup returns CDR1 MNHEY and CDR2 SVGAGI. The CDR3 nucleotides read TGTGCCAGCACCGCATCGGTTGGAGATACGCAGTATTTT. It codes for CASTASVGDTQYF.

V usage is TRBV7-8 and J usage is TRBJ2-7; no definite D call. In germline, CDR1 is SGHVS, CDR2 FQNEAQ. V lost 3 bases and J lost 3, with 9 bases in between. The CDR3 has 13 amino acids. The CDR3 DNA reads TGTGCCAGCAGCTTTTCCCCAAACTACGAGCAGTACTTC. This codes for CASSFSPNYEQYF.

This chain joins TRBV6-5 and TRBJ1-5; TRBD1 aligns across 8 bases. This CDR3 comprises 14 residues. J lost 5 bases, V lost 5 bases, and 5 bases had no gene match. Germline-derived CDR1 and CDR2 are MNHEY and SVGAGI. CDR3 loop: CASSITQGDQPQHF. Here the CDR3 DNA reads TGTGCCAGCAGTATTACACAGGGGGATCAGCCCCAGCATTTT.

The V gene is TRBV4-1, the J gene TRBJ1-2; TRBD1 matches 9 bases. CDR1 is MGHRA, CDR2 YSYEKL, per germline. This CDR3 region has 13 residues. V lost 7 bases and J lost 4; bases outside the gene matches: 4. For the CDR3, the DNA is TGCGCCAGCATAAGACAGGGGGTCTATGGCTACACCTTC. It translates to CASIRQGVYGYTF.

This clone occurred once. The chain carries TRBV19 and TRBJ1-4, with D perhaps matching TRBD1 (6 bases). V dropped 6 bases and J dropped 3 bases, with 14 bases sitting between them. In germline, CDR1 is LNHDA, CDR2 SQIVND (reference sequence). The CDR3 extends over 15 amino acids. CDR3 DNA: TGTGCCAGTAGCCAAATACAGGGAGCTAATGAAAAACTGTTTTTT. Its protein is CASSQIQGANEKLFF.

The genes are TRBV25-1 and TRBJ1-1; 9 bases map to TRBD1. The CDR3 covers 14 residues. Germline loops: CDR1 MGHDK, CDR2 SYGVNS. Trimming at V came to 3 bases and at J to 6 bases, leaving 5 bases not matched to a gene. This CDR3 is CASSDTGGFAEAFF. CDR3 DNA: TGTGCCAGCAGTGATACAGGGGGCTTCGCTGAAGCTTTCTTT.

V gene TRBV10-3 combines with J gene TRBJ1-5; 10 bases are a match to TRBD1. The germline V gene encodes CDR1 ENHRY and CDR2 SYGVKD. The V segment lost 4 bases and the J segment 0 bases; nucleotides outside the gene matches: 15. This CDR3 is 20 amino acids long. CDR3 sequence reads: CAISAHRGTGESLSNQPQHF. Written as DNA, the CDR3 is TGTGCCATCAGTGCACACCGGGGGACAGGGGAAAGCCTTAGCAATCAGCCCCAGCATTTT.

V is TRBV9 and J is TRBJ1-6; 11 bases match TRBD1. CDR1 is SGDLS, CDR2 YYNGEE, per germline. J gave up 9 bases and V 3 bases, and 8 bases lay outside the gene matches. The CDR3 length is 16 residues. DNA of the CDR3: TGTGCCAGCAGCGCCCGGACAGGGGGCGCGGGTTCACCCCTCCACTTT. Translated: CASSARTGGAGSPLHF.

The chain combines TRBV29-1 with TRBJ1-1; a weak D match, TRBD1 (5 bases). The V end lost 8 bases, the J end lost 4 bases, and 14 bases lay between the germline ends. The CDR3 covers 12 residues. In germline, CDR1 is SQVTM, CDR2 ANQGSEA. CDR3: CSSGGRSTEAFF. As DNA, the CDR3 is TGCAGCTCCGGGGGTCGATCCACTGAAGCTTTCTTT.

The chain has TRBV4-3 and TRBJ1-3; D is ambiguous. Trimming cost V 4 bases and J 1 base, with 14 bases left between them. The CDR3 is 16 amino acids. Germline V lookup: CDR1 LGHNA, CDR2 YSLEER. The CDR3 nucleotides are TGCGCCAGCAGCCCAAGCAGCCGGGGATCTGGAAACACCATATATTTT. This encodes CASSPSSRGSGNTIYF.

This chain uses TRBV19 with TRBJ2-1; the match to TRBD2 covers 8 bases. Germline-derived CDR1 and CDR2 are LNHDA and SQIVND (reference sequence). CDR3 length: 14 amino acids. Germline trimming cut 3 bases from V and 9 bases from J; bases unmatched to any gene: 7. The CDR3 loop is CASSMRAGVGEQFF. The CDR3 bases are TGTGCCAGTAGTATGAGAGCGGGAGTCGGTGAGCAGTTCTTC.

This CDR3 reads CASSYSTGDSYEQYF. The CDR3 region has the DNA TGTGCCAGCAGTTACTCGACAGGGGACTCCTACGAGCAGTACTTC. The chain links TRBV6-5 to TRBJ2-7; 8 bases are shared with TRBD1. Losses at the gene ends were 0 bases for V and 0 bases for J; bases not matched to a gene: 1. CDR1 MNHEY and CDR2 SVGAGI come from the germline V gene. The CDR3 consists of 15 residues.

The rearrangement uses TRBV12-3 or TRBV12-4 and TRBJ1-2; D gene unclear. The CDR3 extends over 13 amino acids. Trimming pared 3 bases from V and 6 bases from J, leaving 11 bases between. The CDR3 DNA reads TGTGCCAGCAGTTTGGAGGATTTAGATGGCTACACCTTC. Translating it yields CASSLEDLDGYTF.

The V and J genes are TRBV6-5 and TRBJ1-2, with 8 bases lining up with TRBD1. This CDR3 is 13 amino acids long. Germline V gives CDR1 MNHEY, CDR2 SVGAGI. V was clipped by 2 bases and J by 4 bases; unmatched bases: 0. CDR3 loop: CASSYQGAYGYTF. The CDR3 DNA reads as TGTGCCAGCAGTTACCAGGGGGCCTATGGCTACACCTTC.

The chain recombines TRBV7-2 with TRBJ2-2, with 16 nucleotides matching TRBD2. The V gene's germline CDR1 is SGHTA and CDR2 FQGNSA. V lost 2 bases, J lost 7 bases, and 7 bases stayed unmatched. The CDR3 spans 18 residues. The chain's CDR3 is CASSLKGLAGGVGGELFF. In nucleotides, the CDR3 is TGTGCCAGCAGCTTAAAGGGACTAGCGGGAGGGGTAGGCGGGGAGCTGTTTTTT.

The chain employs TRBV30 and TRBJ1-5, with D maybe TRBD1 (6 bases). V dropped 5 bases and J dropped 3 bases, with 17 bases sitting between them. The CDR3 covers 15 residues. Germline V gene lookup returns CDR1 GTSNPN and CDR2 SVGIG (reference sequence). The CDR3 loop is CAWQQGLGFNQPQHF. CDR3 sequence (DNA): TGTGCCTGGCAACAGGGTTTGGGGTTCAATCAGCCCCAGCATTTT. Looking up the rest from reference TRBV30 and TRBJ1-5 gives the full variable domain: SQTIHQWPATLVQPVGSPLSLECTVEGTSNPNLYWYRQAAGRGLQLLFYSVGIGQISSEVPQNLSASRPQDRQFILSSKKLLLSDSGFYLCAWQQGLGFNQPQHFGDGTRLSIL.

This chain uses TRBV3-1 (or the pseudogene TRBV3-2) with TRBJ1-1; D unresolved. CDR1 and CDR2 from the germline V gene are LGHDT and YNNKEL (reference sequence). V was shortened by 1 base and J by 7 bases, with 10 bases between the two germline ends. CDR3 length: 13 amino acids. CDR3: CASSQVGSGEAFF. CDR3 nucleotides: TGTGCCAGCAGCCAAGTAGGATCAGGTGAAGCTTTCTTT.

The rearrangement links TRBV30 to TRBJ1-6, with D maybe TRBD1 (5 bases). This CDR3 is built from 13 residues. Germline V gene sequence: CDR1 GTSNPN, CDR2 SVGIG (reference sequence). V was trimmed by 0 bases and J by 7 bases, leaving 7 bases between them. The CDR3 protein is CAWSVAGNSPLHF. CDR3 nucleotide sequence: TGTGCCTGGAGTGTAGCAGGGAATTCACCCCTCCACTTT. Drawing the rest from reference TRBV30 and TRBJ1-6, the complete variable domain is SQTIHQWPATLVQPVGSPLSLECTVEGTSNPNLYWYRQAAGRGLQLLFYSVGIGQISSEVPQNLSASRPQDRQFILSSKKLLLSDSGFYLCAWSVAGNSPLHFGNGTRLTVT.

This chain connects TRBV27 to TRBJ1-2; 7 nucleotides match TRBD1. Germline CDR1 and CDR2: MNHEY and SMNVEV (reference sequence). The V segment lost 5 bases and the J segment 7 bases; nucleotides outside the gene matches: 7. The CDR3 has 13 amino acids. The CDR3 sequence is CASSPRQGPGYTF. CDR3 DNA: TGTGCCAGCAGTCCCCGACAGGGACCTGGCTACACCTTC.

The chain recombines TRBV2 with TRBJ1-4; no clear D gene. The germline gives CDR1 SNHLY, CDR2 FYNNEI. Trimming took off 3 bases at V and 10 bases at J, with 18 bases between the two ends. The CDR3 runs 15 residues. The CDR3, as DNA: TGTGCCAGCAGTGAGAACGACCTCACGGAGGGAAAACTGTTTTTT. Translated: CASSENDLTEGKLFF.

V gene TRBV6-5 combines with J gene TRBJ2-2, with a weak D call TRBD1 (6 bases). The CDR3 has 13 residues. V was trimmed by 10 bases and J by 6 bases, leaving 15 bases between them. From germline, CDR1 is MNHEY and CDR2 SVGAGI. CDR3: CATYLRGAGELFF. DNA of the CDR3: TGTGCCACCTACCTCAGGGGCGCCGGGGAGCTGTTTTTT.